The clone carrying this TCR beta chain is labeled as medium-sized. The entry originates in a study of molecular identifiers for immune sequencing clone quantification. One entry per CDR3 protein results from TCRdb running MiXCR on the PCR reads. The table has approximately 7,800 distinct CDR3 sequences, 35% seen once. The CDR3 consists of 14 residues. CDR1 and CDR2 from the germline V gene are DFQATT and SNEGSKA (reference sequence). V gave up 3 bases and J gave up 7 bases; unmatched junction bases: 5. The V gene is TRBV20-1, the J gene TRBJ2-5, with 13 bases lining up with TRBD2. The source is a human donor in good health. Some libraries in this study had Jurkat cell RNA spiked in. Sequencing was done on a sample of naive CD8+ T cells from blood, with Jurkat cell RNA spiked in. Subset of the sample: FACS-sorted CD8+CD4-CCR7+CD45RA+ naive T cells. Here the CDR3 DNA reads TGCAGTGCTAGGAGGACTAGCGGGAGATTGACCCAGTACTTC. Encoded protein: CSARRTSGRLTQYF.